This T cell receptor (beta chain) was captured by sequencing in a study of human T cells and chemical hapten exposure. V dropped 0 bases and J dropped 9 bases, with 9 bases sitting between them. Germline CDR1 reads MNHEY; CDR2 reads SVGAGI. The CDR3 runs 14 residues. This clonotype came up many times. Its antigen is undetermined. Study observations and caveats: TCRs above 1 in 1000 frequency stayed constant with DPC sensitization.

TCRdb ran MiXCR on the RACE reads and lists one entry per CDR3 protein. The table lists approximately 46,000 distinct CDR3 sequences, more than 9% of them singletons. Stated time point: patch test 2, 6 weeks after DPC sensitization. As to treatment: therapeutic diphenylcyclopropenone sensitization with weekly scalp DPC. Total RNA was isolated from whole blood that had not been fractionated. The source material was whole blood, sampled in connection with sensitization to the hapten diphenylcyclopropenone (DPC). The rearrangement links TRBV6-5 to TRBJ1-6, with D unresolved. This clonotype originated in a woman in her twenties or thirties with alopecia areata. Some clones in this sample may be carry-over from other donors' samples. The CDR3 here is CASSYSRHSSPLHF. CDR3 sequence (DNA): TGTGCCAGCAGTTACTCGAGGCACAGTTCACCCCTCCACTTT.